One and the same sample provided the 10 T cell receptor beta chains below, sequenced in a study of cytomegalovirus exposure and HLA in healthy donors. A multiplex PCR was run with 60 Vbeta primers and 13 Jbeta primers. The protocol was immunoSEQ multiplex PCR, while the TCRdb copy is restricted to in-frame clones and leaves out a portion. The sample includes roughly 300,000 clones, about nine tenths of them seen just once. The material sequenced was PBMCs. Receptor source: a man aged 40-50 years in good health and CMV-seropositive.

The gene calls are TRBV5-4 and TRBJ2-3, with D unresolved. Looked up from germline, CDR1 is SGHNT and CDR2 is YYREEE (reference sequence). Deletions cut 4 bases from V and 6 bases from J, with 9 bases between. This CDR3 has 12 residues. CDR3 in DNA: TGTGCCAGCAGCACACAGCAGGATACGCAGTATTTT. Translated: CASSTQQDTQYF.

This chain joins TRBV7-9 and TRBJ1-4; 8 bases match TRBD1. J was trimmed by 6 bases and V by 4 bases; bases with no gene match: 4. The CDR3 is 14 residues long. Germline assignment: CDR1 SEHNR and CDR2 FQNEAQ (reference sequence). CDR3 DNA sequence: TGTGCCAGCAGCTGGACAGGGACTGATGAAAAACTGTTTTTT. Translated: CASSWTGTDEKLFF.

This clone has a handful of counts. This CDR3 reads CASSREDEQYF. The CDR3, as DNA: TGTGCCAGCAGCCGGGAGGACGAGCAGTACTTC. V gene TRBV11-1 combines with J gene TRBJ2-7, with 7 bases aligning to TRBD2. Trimming removed 5 bases from V and 5 bases from J; junction bases left unmatched: 0. CDR3 length equals 11 residues. Looked up from germline, CDR1 is SGHAT and CDR2 is FQDESV (reference sequence).

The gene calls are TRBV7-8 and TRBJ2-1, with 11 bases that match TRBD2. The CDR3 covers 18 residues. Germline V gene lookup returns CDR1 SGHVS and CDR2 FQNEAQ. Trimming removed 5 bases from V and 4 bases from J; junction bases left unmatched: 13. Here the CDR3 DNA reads TGTGCCAGCAGCCTCCGAATAATGACTAGCGGGATTTACAATGAGCAGTTCTTC. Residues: CASSLRIMTSGIYNEQFF.

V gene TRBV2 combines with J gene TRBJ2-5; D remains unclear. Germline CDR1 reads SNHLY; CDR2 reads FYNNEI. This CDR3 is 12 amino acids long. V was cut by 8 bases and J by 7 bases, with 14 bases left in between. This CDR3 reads CASSRGDGTQYF. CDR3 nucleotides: TGTGCCAGCTCGCGAGGAGACGGGACCCAGTACTTC.

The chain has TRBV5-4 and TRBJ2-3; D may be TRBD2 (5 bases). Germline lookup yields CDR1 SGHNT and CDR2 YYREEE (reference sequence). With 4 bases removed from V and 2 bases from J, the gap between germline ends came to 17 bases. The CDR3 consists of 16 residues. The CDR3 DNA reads TGTGCCAGCAGCCCGGGTGGGCTAGCACCCACAGATACGCAGTATTTT. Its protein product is CASSPGGLAPTDTQYF.

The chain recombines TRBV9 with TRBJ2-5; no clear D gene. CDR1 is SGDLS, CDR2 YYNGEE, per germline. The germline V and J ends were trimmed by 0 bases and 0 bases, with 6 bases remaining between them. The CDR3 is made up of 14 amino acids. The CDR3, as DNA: TGTGCCAGCAGCGTAGGAGGCGACCAAGAGACCCAGTACTTC. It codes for CASSVGGDQETQYF.

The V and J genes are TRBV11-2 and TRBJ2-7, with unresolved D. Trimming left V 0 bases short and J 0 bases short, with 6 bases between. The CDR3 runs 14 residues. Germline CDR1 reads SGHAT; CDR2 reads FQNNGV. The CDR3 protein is CASSLEANSYEQYF. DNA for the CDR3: TGTGCCAGCAGCTTAGAGGCAAACTCCTACGAGCAGTACTTC.

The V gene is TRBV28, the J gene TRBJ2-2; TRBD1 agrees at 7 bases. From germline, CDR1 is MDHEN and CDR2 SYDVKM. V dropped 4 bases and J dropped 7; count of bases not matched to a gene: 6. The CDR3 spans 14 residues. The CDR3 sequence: CASSSQGLGGELFF. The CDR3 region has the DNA TGTGCCAGCAGTTCACAGGGGTTAGGCGGGGAGCTGTTTTTT.

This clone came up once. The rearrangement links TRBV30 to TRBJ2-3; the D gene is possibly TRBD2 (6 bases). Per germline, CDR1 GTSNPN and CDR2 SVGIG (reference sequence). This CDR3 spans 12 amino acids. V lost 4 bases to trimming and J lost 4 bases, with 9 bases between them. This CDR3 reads CAWNLAPDTQYF. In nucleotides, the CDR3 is TGTGCCTGGAACCTAGCGCCAGATACGCAGTATTTT.